The 30 T cell receptor beta chains reported below all come from one sample, sequenced in a study of blood T cells in healthy people across ages. A second about 7 to 11 cycle PCR used barcoded and J-beta primers. TCRdb reprocessed the 5' RACE reads with MiXCR, giving one entry per CDR3 protein. This repertoire shows around 1,100,000 distinct CDR3 sequences, roughly two fifths found once; its top ten account for 10% to 15%. Sequencing was carried out using blood. These TCRs come from a man in his late teens or twenties in good health.

This clonotype has ten or more counts. This chain joins TRBV7-9 and TRBJ2-1; TRBD1 aligns across 7 bases. This CDR3 contains 14 residues. The V gene's germline CDR1 is SEHNR and CDR2 FQNEAQ (reference sequence). Trimming cost V 8 bases and J 7 bases; bases outside gene matches: 11. The CDR3 DNA is TGTGCCAGCCCTACAGGGGAAATTTTGAATGAGCAGTTCTTC. It encodes CASPTGEILNEQFF.

This clonotype was counted between two and nine times. The chain joins TRBV4-3 to TRBJ2-1; TRBD1 aligns across 10 bases. Germline CDR1 LGHNA, CDR2 YSLEER. The CDR3 loop spans 18 amino acids. Trimming cost V 0 bases and J 7 bases; bases outside gene matches: 12. The DNA of the CDR3 is TGCGCCAGCAGCCAAGATCCGACCGGGACAGGGGTTGGGAATGAGCAGTTCTTC. As protein: CASSQDPTGTGVGNEQFF.

The rearrangement joins TRBV29-1 to TRBJ2-1; TRBD1 or TRBD2 may be the D gene (6 bases each). The tail of the sequence fits TRBJ2-7 better, so the J call may be wrong. The germline CDR1 and CDR2 sequences are SQVTM and ANQGSEA. The length of the CDR3 is 13 residues. The CDR3 is CSADGGSYNEQYF. The CDR3, as DNA: TGCAGCGCCGACGGGGGCTCCTACAATGAGCAGTACTTC.

With regard to this clonotype: This may come from a read error, since a much larger clone is one base off. V gene TRBV20-1 combines with J gene TRBJ1-5, with TRBD1 identical over 10 bases. Germline V lookup: CDR1 DFQATT, CDR2 SNEGSKA (reference sequence). The junction had 8 bases not matched to a gene; V was cut back by 7 bases and J by 5 bases. CDR3 length equals 14 residues. In DNA, the CDR3 is TGCAGTGTTTCCCTCGGGACAGGGGATCAGCCCCAGCATTTT. Translated: CSVSLGTGDQPQHF.

The chain uses TRBV28 and TRBJ2-5; D unresolved. Germline V lookup: CDR1 MDHEN, CDR2 SYDVKM. The CDR3 runs 16 residues. The germline V and J ends were trimmed by 6 bases and 0 bases, with 17 bases remaining between them. This chain's CDR3 is CASRQRMTAYQETQYF. In DNA, the CDR3 is TGTGCCAGCAGGCAAAGGATGACCGCGTACCAAGAGACCCAGTACTTC. Together with reference TRBV28 and TRBJ2-5, the CDR3 gives the full variable domain: DVKVTQSSRYLVKRTGEKVFLECVQDMDHENMFWYRQDPGLGLRLIYFSYDVKMKEKGDIPEGYSVSREKKERFSLILESASTNQTSMYLCASRQRMTAYQETQYFGPGTRLLVL.

As concerns this clonotype: Because it lacks the conserved phenylalanine or tryptophan at the end, this CDR3 is likely a read error. This chain links TRBV12-3 or TRBV12-4 with TRBJ2-1, with D perhaps matching TRBD1 or TRBD2 (5 bases each). V shed 7 bases and J shed 7 bases, with 20 bases lying between them. The CDR3 totals 15 residues. The CDR3 DNA reads as TGTGCCAGCACCTCCGGGACCCACTGGAGGAATGAGCAGTTCGTC. Translating gives CASTSGTHWRNEQFV.

This clonotype was seen more than once but under ten times. J is TRBJ2-7 and V is TRBV5-5; D is possibly TRBD2 (6 bases). The CDR3 length is 14 residues. Germline CDR1 SGHKS, CDR2 YYEKEE (reference sequence). V dropped 2 bases and J dropped 3 bases, with 12 bases sitting between them. CDR3 amino acids: CASSFREEYYEQYF. The CDR3 nucleotides are TGTGCCAGCAGCTTCAGGGAGGAGTACTACGAGCAGTACTTC.

Turning to this clonotype: The junction departs from the called germline gene at one end, perhaps through a read error. The rearrangement joins TRBV7-2 to TRBJ2-5; tentative D call: TRBD2 (5 bases). The CDR3 is 15 amino acids. From germline, CDR1 is SGHTA and CDR2 FQGNSA. CDR3 region: CAGSNGASPGETQYF. The CDR3 coding sequence is TGTGCCGGCAGCAACGGAGCATCGCCGGGGGAGACCCAGTACTTC.

This clonotype was seen a handful of times. The CDR3 nucleotides read TGTGCCAGCAGCCTAAACGGAGGACTTGAGGCTTTCTTT. Translating it yields CASSLNGGLEAFF. The rearrangement links TRBV7-9 to TRBJ1-1; D is undetermined. The CDR3 has 13 amino acids. Trimming took 5 bases from V and 11 from J, leaving 18 bases between them. Germline V gives CDR1 SEHNR, CDR2 FQNEAQ (reference sequence). The variable domain in full, with the rest retrieved from reference TRBV7-9 and TRBJ1-1, is DTGVSQNPRHKITKRGQNVTFRCDPISEHNRLYWYRQTLGQGPEFLTYFQNEAQLEKSRLLSDRFSAERPKGSFSTLEIQRTEQGDSAMYLCASSLNGGLEAFFGQGTRLTVV.

The chain employs TRBV7-8 and TRBJ2-2; 7 nucleotides line up with TRBD1. Germline V CDR1 and CDR2: SGHVS, FQNEAQ. V shed 6 bases and J 1 base; nucleotides not matched to a gene: 5. This CDR3 contains 15 residues. CDR3 nucleotide sequence: TGTGCCAGCAGAGACAGGGAGATGAACACCGGGGAGCTGTTTTTT. The encoded protein is CASRDREMNTGELFF.

This rearrangement joins TRBV29-1 to TRBJ1-1, with D possibly matching TRBD1 (5 bases). Deletions cut 7 bases from V and 5 bases from J, with 17 bases between. The CDR3 consists of 13 residues. Germline V gene lookup returns CDR1 SQVTM and CDR2 ANQGSEA. CDR3 protein: CSADRGRRTEAFF. The CDR3 DNA follows: TGCAGCGCCGACAGAGGTCGTCGGACTGAAGCTTTCTTT.

The chain uses TRBV5-1 and TRBJ2-7; D is perhaps TRBD2 (6 bases). V lost 4 bases and J lost 7, with 24 bases in between. The CDR3 consists of 16 residues. Germline CDR1 reads SGHRS; CDR2 reads YFSETQ. The CDR3 DNA reads as TGCGCCAGCAGCAGTCATAGGGACTCCTCCTACAATGAGCAGTACTTC. It yields the protein CASSSHRDSSYNEQYF. Supplemented by reference TRBV5-1 and TRBJ2-7, the full variable domain reads KAGVTQTPRYLIKTRGQQVTLSCSPISGHRSVSWYQQTPGQGLQFLFEYFSETQRNKGNFPGRFSGRQFSNSRSEMNVSTLELGDSALYLCASSSHRDSSYNEQYFGPGTRLTVT.

The chain uses TRBV2 and TRBJ2-2; 9 bases line up with TRBD1. This CDR3 region has 15 residues. The ends lost 4 bases at V and 2 bases at J; junction bases unmatched: 2. Germline V gives CDR1 SNHLY, CDR2 FYNNEI. The CDR3 here is CASSGDRANTGELFF. Here the CDR3 DNA reads TGTGCCAGCAGTGGGGACAGGGCAAACACCGGGGAGCTGTTTTTT. Together with reference TRBV2 and TRBJ2-2, the CDR3 gives the full variable domain: EPEVTQTPSHQVTQMGQEVILRCVPISNHLYFYWYRQILGQKVEFLVSFYNNEISEKSEIFDDQFSVERPDGSNFTLKIRSTKLEDSAMYFCASSGDRANTGELFFGEGSRLTVL.

This clonotype has a count of ten or more. V usage is TRBV29-1 and J usage is TRBJ2-1, with TRBD2 matching 7 bases. V lost 1 base and J lost 2; bases outside the gene matches: 5. The CDR3 is 15 amino acids. CDR1 and CDR2 (germline): SQVTM, ANQGSEA. CDR3 DNA: TGCAGCGTTGAAGCAGCGGGGCGCACCTACAATGAGCAGTTCTTC. Its translation is CSVEAAGRTYNEQFF.

V and J are TRBV6-4 and TRBJ1-5; 8 nucleotides align to TRBD1. CDR3 length: 14 amino acids. V shed 6 bases and J 10 bases; nucleotides not matched to a gene: 11. Germline V CDR1 and CDR2: MRHNA, SNTAGT. The CDR3 DNA follows: TGTGCCAGCAGCGCCCGGGACAGGACTGGCCCCCAGCATTTT. Translated, it gives CASSARDRTGPQHF.

This chain links TRBV4-1 with TRBJ1-2; D gene ambiguous. This CDR3 region has 15 residues. Germline lookup yields CDR1 MGHRA and CDR2 YSYEKL. V was cut by 0 bases and J by 4 bases, with 12 bases left in between. The CDR3 protein is CASSQDYRTFYGYTF. DNA of the CDR3: TGCGCCAGCAGCCAAGATTACCGGACCTTCTATGGCTACACCTTC.

The chain links TRBV6-5 to TRBJ1-2; D gene uncertain. The CDR3 runs 16 residues. V was trimmed by 4 bases and J by 1 base, leaving 16 bases between them. Germline-derived CDR1 and CDR2 are MNHEY and SVGAGI. The chain's CDR3 is CASSLLAREYNYGYTF. The CDR3 bases are TGTGCCAGCAGTTTGTTGGCGCGGGAATATAACTATGGCTACACCTTC.

This clonotype was seen many times. The chain has TRBV7-9 and TRBJ2-3, with D uncertain. The length of the CDR3 is 14 residues. V was cut by 4 bases and J by 2 bases, with 10 bases left in between. Germline CDR1 is SEHNR and CDR2 is FQNEAQ (reference sequence). As DNA, the CDR3 is TGTGCCAGCAGCTCAGAAGGCACCACAGATACGCAGTATTTT. Protein: CASSSEGTTDTQYF.

This chain connects TRBV5-1 to TRBJ2-5; 8 bases are a match to TRBD1. CDR3 length equals 15 residues. The germline CDR1 and CDR2 sequences are SGHRS and YFSETQ. The junction had 6 bases not matched to a gene; V was cut back by 4 bases and J by 1 base. In DNA form, the CDR3 reads TGCGCCAGCAGCATGACGGGGACAGGCCAAGAGACCCAGTACTTC. Translating gives CASSMTGTGQETQYF.

The chain combines TRBV7-9 with TRBJ1-1; 8 positions match TRBD1. V lost 3 bases to trimming and J lost 6 bases; unmatched junction nucleotides: 6. Per germline, CDR1 SEHNR and CDR2 FQNEAQ (reference sequence). This CDR3 is built from 14 residues. In nucleotides, the CDR3 is TGTGCCAGCAGCTTCGGACAGGGATGGGCTGAAGCTTTCTTT. Translation: CASSFGQGWAEAFF.

This chain connects TRBV27 to TRBJ1-1; weak D call: TRBD1 (5 bases). This CDR3 is 16 amino acids long. V was trimmed by 6 bases and J by 1 base, leaving 18 bases between them. CDR1 MNHEY and CDR2 SMNVEV come from the germline V gene (reference sequence). Here the CDR3 reads CASSLKAATGNTEAFF. The CDR3 DNA reads as TGTGCCAGCAGCCTAAAAGCCGCAACAGGGAACACTGAAGCTTTCTTT.

The V gene is TRBV29-1, the J gene TRBJ1-1; unclear D gene. The germline V and J ends were trimmed by 4 bases and 0 bases, with 12 bases remaining between them. The CDR3 sequence is 14 residues long. Looked up from germline, CDR1 is SQVTM and CDR2 is ANQGSEA. CDR3 sequence: CSVGHQEMNTEAFF. As DNA, the CDR3 is TGCAGCGTTGGACATCAGGAAATGAACACTGAAGCTTTCTTT.

This clonotype was found a few times. The chain is built from TRBV6-2 or TRBV6-3 and TRBJ1-5; 9 nucleotides line up with TRBD1. Germline V CDR1 and CDR2: MNHEY, SVGEGT. CDR3 length equals 14 residues. Trimming cost V 6 bases and J 5 bases; bases outside gene matches: 5. CDR3: CASRRTGEYQPQHF. DNA of the CDR3: TGTGCCAGCAGAAGGACAGGGGAATATCAGCCCCAGCATTTT.

This clonotype was counted between two and nine times. This chain connects TRBV7-8 to TRBJ2-7, with 9 bases that match TRBD1. Germline V gene data show CDR1 as SGHVS and CDR2 as FQNEAQ. The junction had 13 bases not matched to a gene; V was cut back by 6 bases and J by 7 bases. This CDR3 spans 15 amino acids. The CDR3 sequence is CASREPGQGINEQYF. CDR3 coding DNA: TGTGCCAGCAGGGAACCGGGACAGGGTATCAATGAGCAGTACTTC.

This clonotype was detected only a few times. This chain joins TRBV6-5 and TRBJ2-3; 9 nucleotides align to TRBD1. The CDR3 totals 15 residues. Per germline, CDR1 MNHEY and CDR2 SVGAGI. Germline trimming cut 5 bases from V and 4 bases from J; bases unmatched to any gene: 7. Written as DNA, the CDR3 is TGTGCCAGCAGTAAAACAGGGGGCGTGGCAGATACGCAGTATTTT. This sequence encodes CASSKTGGVADTQYF.

This clonotype appeared a few times. The gene calls are TRBV9 and TRBJ1-2, with 7 bases fitting TRBD1. The germline V gene has CDR1 SGDLS and CDR2 YYNGEE. The CDR3 covers 16 residues. Trimming removed 4 bases from V and 2 bases from J; junction bases left unmatched: 11. CDR3 in amino acids: CASSPRDRVGNYGYTF. DNA of the CDR3: TGTGCCAGCAGCCCACGCGACAGGGTAGGAAACTATGGCTACACCTTC.

Here the CDR3 reads CASSVTAFNQPQHF. CDR3 bases: TGTGCCAGCAGTGTGACAGCGTTCAATCAGCCCCAGCATTTT. This chain links TRBV28 with TRBJ1-5, with a possible D match to TRBD1 (5 bases). The germline V and J ends were trimmed by 5 bases and 3 bases, with 11 bases remaining between them. The CDR3 runs to 14 residues. CDR1 and CDR2 (germline): MDHEN, SYDVKM.

The rearrangement joins TRBV18 to TRBJ1-1; possibly TRBD1 for D (6 bases). Germline-derived CDR1 and CDR2 are KGHSH and LQKENI. This CDR3 region has 13 residues. Between the trimmed V and J ends, which lost 8 bases and 3 bases, there was a span of 13 bases. CDR3 bases: TGTGCCAGCCGTAACAGGGAAGACACTGAAGCTTTCTTT. Its protein is CASRNREDTEAFF.

This clonotype appeared a few times. This chain uses TRBV4-3 with TRBJ1-1; unclear D gene. Germline V CDR1 and CDR2: LGHNA, YSLEER. There are 13 residues in the CDR3. Trimming stripped 1 base from V and 5 bases from J, with 8 bases between. The CDR3 DNA sequence: TGCGCCAGCAGCCAAGTAGTGAGAACTGAAGCTTTCTTT. It translates to CASSQVVRTEAFF.

In its sample, this clonotype was seen a few times. V gene TRBV20-1 combines with J gene TRBJ2-5, with D possibly matching TRBD1 (6 bases). Germline CDR1 is DFQATT and CDR2 is SNEGSKA (reference sequence). V lost 6 bases to trimming and J lost 2 bases, with 13 bases between them. The CDR3 is 13 residues long. In DNA, the CDR3 is TGCAGTGCCGAGGGACAAACACAAGAGACCCAGTACTTC. Translated: CSAEGQTQETQYF.